Shown below are 4 T cell receptor beta chains from a single sample sequenced in a study of identical twins. Each CDR3 protein is one row after TCRdb ran MiXCR on the 5' RACE reads. This sample carries about 240,000 distinct CDR3 sequences, about 13% of them seen once, and the ten largest clones take about 4.1%. This sample also belongs to another study, concerning yellow fever vaccine responses in identical twins.

The sample was memory (CD45RO+) T cells sorted from blood. These receptors came from a woman under 30 in good health.

The chain links TRBV14 to TRBJ2-7; tentative D call: TRBD1 (6 bases). Germline loops: CDR1 SGHDN, CDR2 FVKESK. Trimming removed 0 bases at V and 6 bases at J, with 15 bases between. CDR3 length: 15 residues. CDR3 nucleotide sequence: TGTGCCAGCAGCCAAGAAGGGTTACCAGGGGCCGAGCAGTACTTC. It translates to CASSQEGLPGAEQYF.

This clonotype was counted between two and nine times. J is TRBJ2-5 and V is TRBV4-3; D is unresolved. The germline V and J ends were trimmed by 0 bases and 5 bases, with 13 bases remaining between them. The CDR3 loop spans 15 amino acids. Germline CDR1 LGHNA, CDR2 YSLEER. The CDR3 loop is CASSQDDVSWETQYF. In DNA form, the CDR3 reads TGCGCCAGCAGCCAAGATGATGTTAGCTGGGAGACCCAGTACTTC.

The chain recombines TRBV11-1 with TRBJ2-7; 8 bases fit TRBD2. V was pared by 0 bases and J by 3 bases, with 4 bases of the junction left unmatched. The CDR3 runs to 15 residues. The germline V gene has CDR1 SGHAT and CDR2 FQDESV (reference sequence). The CDR3 region has the DNA TGTGCCAGCAGCTTAGCACCAGCGGGGGACTACGAGCAGTACTTC. Amino acid sequence: CASSLAPAGDYEQYF.

The chain joins TRBV20-1 to TRBJ2-5; 8 positions agree with TRBD2. Germline trimming cut 0 bases from V and 4 bases from J; bases unmatched to any gene: 10. Germline V gene data show CDR1 as DFQATT and CDR2 as SNEGSKA (reference sequence). This CDR3 has 16 amino acids. The CDR3 here is CSARDREGLGGETQYF. CDR3 nucleotides: TGCAGTGCTAGAGATCGAGAGGGACTAGGAGGAGAGACCCAGTACTTC.